This record looks at one TCR beta chain sequence and its context. This clonotype has just a few counts. What antigen it recognizes has not been identified. The record has no base qualities; no much larger clone is one base away. The record originates from a study of post-analysis software for immune sequencing data (dated by TCRdb to about 2015). Regarding the study in general: Disease courses on record covered relapsing-remitting, secondary progressive and progressive-relapsing multiple sclerosis, though some patients had no subtype annotation. Patient repertoires were compared against over ten previously published healthy control repertoires from donors aged roughly 6 to 26 years. A subset of samples was prepared in parallel using single-end sample barcoding, then pooled and co-amplified after Illumina adapter ligation.

To demonstrate the VDJtools post-analysis software, the study profiled TCR beta repertoires from the peripheral blood of about 13 young patients with multiple sclerosis. Multiple sclerosis patients were children and adolescents aged roughly 6 to 17 years. The CDR3 runs 14 residues from the cysteine to the phenylalanine. This entry keeps only the CDR3 DNA: 42 bases, framed from base 1. V loses 3 bases, J loses 9 bases, and the germline ends lie 15 bases apart. Libraries were constructed by PCR. The instrument was an Illumina HiSeq 2500. To reduce PCR and sequencing biases, unique molecular identifiers were incorporated into the TCR beta cDNA libraries. Per 1 to 10 million input T cells, 500,000 or so cDNA molecules were obtained, such that each molecule approximated one T cell. The patient libraries were prepared and sequenced using the same protocol as the earlier healthy control dataset. Samples belonging to the same batch were prepared together, multiplexed and sequenced on a shared HiSeq lane. The authors' pipeline ran thus. Raw barcoded reads were processed with MIGEC, discarding single-read molecular identifier groups before consensus assembly and CDR3 extraction. Clonotype tables were post-analysed with VDJtools, normalizing diversity by down-sampling all datasets to the smallest sample size. In repertoire overlap clustering, CDR3 amino acid sequences, but not nucleotide sequences, were matched to correct batch-related cross-sample contamination. TCRdb cleaned the public reads at Q25 with fastp, built clones with MiXCR and kept in-frame beta chains. Each record represents a unique CDR3 protein, reported with the most common genes and DNA among its rows. None of the V and J calls come from the authors' own analysis; TCRdb made them. For this sample there are hundreds of thousands of distinct CDR3 sequences; roughly three fifths appear just once. The leading ten clones occupy about 11% of the sample.

Here is what the overall study found, with its caveats: The control group was slightly older than the multiple sclerosis patient group. Significantly lower normalized Chao1 diversity was found in multiple sclerosis patients than in controls, suggesting substantial peripheral T-cell clonal expansion. Roughly 5 TRBV segments, including TRBV5-6, TRBV5-1 and TRBV20-1, were significantly more frequent in patients than controls. Direct clustering with F measure showed strong co-clustering of samples prepared in the same batch, prompting a batch-effect correction.

The TCR was taken from a girl aged 2-15 years with multiple sclerosis. This sequence uses TRBV12-3 or TRBV12-4 and TRBJ2-4; the D gene is unclear. Sample: blood. The encoded CDR3 is CASSLMEQQSIQYF. The sequenced DNA is TGTGCCAGCAGTTTGATGGAACAGCAGAGCATTCAGTACTTC.